This T cell receptor (beta chain) is from a study of blood T cell repertoires in COVID-19. The V gene lost 2 bases and the J gene lost 1 base, with 9 bases spanning the gap. Germline V gives CDR1 SGHRS, CDR2 YFSETQ. This CDR3 spans 15 amino acids. This table comes from immunoSEQ multiplex PCR, and its TCRdb copy is limited to in-frame clones, with some not included. Of about 73,000 clones listed, approximately 83% are singletons. What was sequenced was peripheral blood. V usage is TRBV5-1 and J usage is TRBJ2-2; perhaps TRBD2 as D (6 bases). The receptor was isolated from a woman between 55 and 75 years old with acute or convalescent COVID-19. The chain's CDR3 is CASSFAGLNTGELFF. As DNA, the CDR3 is TGCGCCAGCAGCTTCGCGGGATTGAACACCGGGGAGCTGTTTTTT.